A single TCR beta chain is shown here with its context. Its target is unknown. Using a J-beta primer mix together with a sample-barcoded 5' primer, a second PCR was run for about 7 to 12 cycles. MiXCR, run by TCRdb on the 5' RACE reads, gives a single entry per CDR3 protein. This table has 1.5 million to 2 million distinct CDR3 sequences, roughly two fifths appearing once. The CDR3 spans 15 residues. CDR1 is SGHTA and CDR2 is FQGTGA in the germline V gene. V dropped 1 base and J dropped 7 bases, with 13 bases sitting between them. This record comes from a study of blood T cells in healthy people across ages. Background on the study: With template switching, about one barcoded beta molecule was captured per two T cells.

Study-level findings and limits: Per million T cells, TCR beta diversity dropped about linearly as age rose. Strong correlation linked observed beta diversity and percent naive T cells.

The TCR originated in a human donor in good health. The chain carries TRBV7-3 and TRBJ2-2; possibly TRBD1 for D (6 bases). Sequencing was done on a sample of blood. The CDR3 DNA is TGTGCCAGCAGCTTAAAACAGGGAACAATCGGGGAGCTGTTTTTT. Translating it yields CASSLKQGTIGELFF.